These 16 T cell receptor beta chains came from one sample sequenced in a study of breast tumors, draining lymph nodes, adjacent tissues. The lymph nodes were axillary draining lymph nodes from breast cancer patients. TCRdb reanalysed the multiplex PCR reads using MiXCR and keeps one entry per CDR3 protein. The sample carries 190,000 or so distinct CDR3 sequences, over 25% recorded once. The sequenced sample consisted of axillary lymph node tissue. The receptors were sampled from a female donor with breast cancer. Some clones in this sample may be carry-over from other donors' samples.

Ten or more counts support this clonotype. The chain combines TRBV5-1 with TRBJ2-7; D unclear. The CDR3 sequence is 14 residues long. Germline lookup yields CDR1 SGHRS and CDR2 YFSETQ. Trimming stripped 5 bases from V and 4 bases from J, with 16 bases between. CDR3 in amino acids: CASRGLPEIYEQYF. CDR3 bases: TGCGCCAGCAGAGGGCTTCCAGAAATTTACGAGCAGTACTTC.

This clonotype was counted between two and nine times. In DNA, the CDR3 is TGTGCCAGCAGTTACTCGTCGATCTCTGGGGCCAACGTCCTGACTTTC. This translates into CASSYSSISGANVLTF. This chain joins TRBV6-5 and TRBJ2-6; no firm D call. Trimming removed 0 bases from V and 0 bases from J, with 6 bases in between. This CDR3 comprises 16 residues. The V gene's germline CDR1 is MNHEY and CDR2 SVGAGI.

This clonotype has ten or more counts. The chain recombines TRBV6-6 with TRBJ2-5, with D tentatively TRBD1 (6 bases). Trimming left V 11 bases short and J 0 bases short, with 13 bases between. CDR3 size: 13 residues. CDR1 and CDR2 from the germline V gene are MNHNY and SVGAGI (reference sequence). The CDR3 DNA follows: TGTGCCGGGGGACAAATGTACCAAGAGACCCAGTACTTC. It encodes CAGGQMYQETQYF.

The table lists this clonotype with many counts. The chain uses TRBV2 and TRBJ2-1; D might be TRBD2 (5 bases). The CDR3 totals 17 residues. V dropped 0 bases and J dropped 8 bases, with 20 bases sitting between them. Germline CDR1 SNHLY, CDR2 FYNNEI. The CDR3 DNA is TGTGCCAGCAGTGAAGCCCAAAGCGGACCTAGAGGCGATGAGCAGTTCTTC. Translating it yields CASSEAQSGPRGDEQFF.

Notes on this clonotype: One base away lies a much larger clone, so this may be a sequencing read error. The V call is TRBV5-1, the J call TRBJ2-2; D tentatively fits TRBD1 or TRBD2 (5 bases each). Germline V gene sequence: CDR1 SGHRS, CDR2 YFSETQ. This CDR3 is 13 amino acids long. In DNA form, the CDR3 reads TGCGCCAGCAGCTCAACAGCGGTCGGGGACCTGTTTTTT. This sequence encodes CASSSTAVGDLFF. Full variable domain (outside the CDR3, taken from reference TRBV5-1 and TRBJ2-2): KAGVTQTPRYLIKTRGQQVTLSCSPISGHRSVSWYQQTPGQGLQFLFEYFSETQRNKGNFPGRFSGRQFSNSRSEMNVSTLELGDSALYLCASSSTAVGDLFFGEGSRLTVL.

Concerning this clonotype itself: The CDR3 ends on some other residue instead of the conserved phenylalanine or tryptophan, so this is likely a read error. This chain uses TRBV7-9 with TRBJ2-3; TRBD2 matches 9 bases. The CDR3 sequence is 15 residues long. CDR1 and CDR2 from the germline V gene are SEHNR and FQNEAQ (reference sequence). The CDR3 loop reads CASSRSGGYPHTQYL. The DNA of the CDR3 is TGCGCCAGCAGTCGTAGCGGGGGCTATCCGCATACGCAGTATTTA.

This clonotype came up many times. CDR3 loop: CASSSDGYNEQFF. CDR3 coding DNA: TGTGCCAGCAGCTCCGACGGATACAATGAGCAGTTCTTC. The V gene is TRBV11-3, the J gene TRBJ2-1; no clear D. V was cut by 4 bases and J by 4 bases, with 8 bases left in between. CDR3 length: 13 amino acids. Germline lookup yields CDR1 SGHNT and CDR2 YENEEA. Combining the CDR3 with reference TRBV11-3 and TRBJ2-1 gives the whole variable domain EAGVVQSPRYKIIEKKQPVAFWCNPISGHNTLYWYLQNLGQGPELLIRYENEEAVDDSQLPKDRFSAERLKGVDSTLKIQPAELGDSAVYLCASSSDGYNEQFFGPGTRLTVL.

This clonotype was counted ten times or more. A much more abundant neighbour one base away suggests this may be a read error. The genes are TRBV20-1 and TRBJ2-7, with 8 bases aligning to TRBD1. Per the germline V gene, CDR1 is DFQATT and CDR2 is SNEGSKA (reference sequence). This CDR3 is built from 12 residues. The CDR3 DNA reads as TGCGGTGCTGCCCAGGGGGCAAGAGAGCAGTACTTC. This sequence encodes CGAAQGAREQYF.

This clonotype was counted many times. The rearrangement joins TRBV9 to TRBJ2-4; 11 bases fit TRBD2. V trimming: 3 bases; J trimming: 6 bases; junction bases outside the gene matches: 5. This CDR3 contains 15 residues. Germline-derived CDR1 and CDR2 are SGDLS and YYNGEE. In DNA, the CDR3 is TGTGCCAGCAGCGCCTCCGGGACTAGCGGAAACATTCAGTACTTC. This sequence encodes CASSASGTSGNIQYF.

This clonotype was seen at least ten times. The CDR3 region has the DNA TGTGCCAGCAGCTTATACCGACTAGCGGGAGTTACGTACAATGAGCAGTTCTTC. As protein: CASSLYRLAGVTYNEQFF. This rearrangement joins TRBV7-9 to TRBJ2-1; 12 bases agree with TRBD2. V shed 2 bases and J 4 bases; nucleotides not matched to a gene: 9. Germline CDR1 reads SEHNR; CDR2 reads FQNEAQ (reference sequence). This CDR3 is 18 amino acids long. Full variable domain (missing parts from reference TRBV7-9 and TRBJ2-1): DTGVSQNPRHKITKRGQNVTFRCDPISEHNRLYWYRQTLGQGPEFLTYFQNEAQLEKSRLLSDRFSAERPKGSFSTLEIQRTEQGDSAMYLCASSLYRLAGVTYNEQFFGPGTRLTVL.

This clonotype was seen a handful of times. This sequence may be a read error, since a much larger clone differs from it by one base. The J gene is TRBJ2-5, the V gene TRBV12-3 or TRBV12-4; D not certain. The CDR3 runs to 12 residues. CDR3 region: CASGSDQENQYF. CDR3 coding DNA: TGTGCCAGCGGCAGCGATCAAGAGAACCAGTACTTC.

CDR3 sequence reads: CASSPDSGQGAYEQYF. The DNA for the CDR3 is TGTGCCAGCAGTCCCGACTCGGGACAGGGGGCCTACGAGCAGTACTTC. The chain combines TRBV6-6 with TRBJ2-7; 11 nucleotides agree with TRBD1. Trimming cost V 5 bases and J 2 bases; bases outside gene matches: 8. The CDR3 has 16 amino acids. The germline V gene has CDR1 MNHNY and CDR2 SVGAGI (reference sequence).

Notes on this clonotype: This may come from a read error, since a much larger clone is one base off. This chain connects TRBV20-1 to TRBJ1-5, with D tentatively TRBD1 (6 bases). Germline V gene lookup returns CDR1 DFQATT and CDR2 SNEGSKA (reference sequence). The CDR3 is 14 amino acids. Trimming removed 6 bases from V and 9 bases from J, with 21 bases in between. CDR3 amino acids: CSAKGEGGITPQHF. The DNA for the CDR3 is TGCAGTGCCAAGGGGGAGGGGGGGATCACGCCCCAGCATTTT.

The V gene is TRBV10-1, the J gene TRBJ1-5, with 9 bases lining up with TRBD1. The CDR3 is 18 amino acids. Trimming removed 4 bases from V and 2 bases from J; junction bases left unmatched: 12. Germline assignment: CDR1 WNHNN and CDR2 SYGVQD (reference sequence). In DNA, the CDR3 is TGCGCCAGCAGTGCTAGTCAATACAGGGGGCAAGGCAATCAGCCCCAGCATTTT. The encoded protein is CASSASQYRGQGNQPQHF.

At least ten counts were recorded for this clonotype. The J gene is TRBJ2-3, the V gene TRBV2; TRBD2 aligns across 7 bases. Per germline, CDR1 SNHLY and CDR2 FYNNEI. There are 16 residues in the CDR3. J lost 2 bases, V lost 6 bases, and 11 bases had no gene match. In DNA form, the CDR3 reads TGTGCCAGCAGCGGGGACTACACCGTTTTCACAGATACGCAGTATTTT. Encoded protein: CASSGDYTVFTDTQYF.

In regard to this clonotype: At one end, the junction sequence differs from germline, possibly due to a read error. The chain is built from TRBV6-5 and TRBJ2-2; no reliable D call. Germline assignment: CDR1 MNHEY and CDR2 SVGAGI. This CDR3 is 16 amino acids long. DNA for the CDR3: TGTGCCAGCAGTCACTCTCGATCTTGGGTCACCGGGGAGCTGTTTTTT. Translating gives CASSHSRSWVTGELFF.